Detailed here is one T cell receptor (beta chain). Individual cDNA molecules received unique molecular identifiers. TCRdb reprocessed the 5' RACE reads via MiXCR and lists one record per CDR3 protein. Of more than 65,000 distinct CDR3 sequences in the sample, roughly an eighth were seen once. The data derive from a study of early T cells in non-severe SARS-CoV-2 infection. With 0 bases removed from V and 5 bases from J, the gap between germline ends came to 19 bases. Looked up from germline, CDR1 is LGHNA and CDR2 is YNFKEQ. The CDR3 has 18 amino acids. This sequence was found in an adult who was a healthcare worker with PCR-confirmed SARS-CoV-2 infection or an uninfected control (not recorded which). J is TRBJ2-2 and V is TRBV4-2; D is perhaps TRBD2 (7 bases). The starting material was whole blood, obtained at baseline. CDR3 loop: CASSQDLGGGGRTGELFF. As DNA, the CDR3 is TGTGCCAGCAGCCAAGACCTTGGGGGCGGGGGAAGGACCGGGGAGCTGTTTTTT.